This T cell receptor (beta chain) was captured in a study of blood T cell repertoires in COVID-19. Study background: COVID-19 samples collected from the United States, Italy and Spain covered acute and convalescent phases. Sample material is recorded as cDNA or gDNA derived from T cells, B-cell-depleted T cells, or PBMCs.

Under the authors' procedure: Using reference gene primer amplification, nucleated cell counts were estimated. Repertoires were generated with immunoSEQ multiplex PCR, while TCRdb's copy carries only in-frame clones and drops some. The V and J calls and clone size are taken from that table; D and trimming were inferred from the DNA. The table includes approximately 250,000 clones, 86% detected once. The V gene lost 7 bases and the J gene lost 1 base, with 9 bases spanning the gap. The CDR3 spans 13 residues. Germline lookup yields CDR1 KGHDR and CDR2 SFDVKD. The genes are TRBV24-1 and TRBJ1-1, with unresolved D. Sequencing was done on a sample of peripheral blood. This sequence originates from a man aged 35-49 years with active or convalescent COVID-19. CDR3 coding DNA: TGTGCCACCAGGGGCCAGGCGAACACTGAAGCTTTCTTT. Translated: CATRGQANTEAFF.